Following are 21 T cell receptor beta chains from one sample sequenced in a study of blood T cells in healthy people across ages. The use of a sample-barcoded 5' primer and a J-beta primer mix characterized a second PCR of roughly 6 to 11 cycles. TCRdb processed the 5' RACE reads anew with MiXCR; each CDR3 protein has one entry. The table has some 1.5 million distinct CDR3 sequences, less than 45% seen once; the top ten hold over 3.5%. The sample comprised blood. These receptors were collected from a woman under 30 in good health.

This clonotype was recorded a few times. The chain joins TRBV27 to TRBJ2-7; 11 positions agree with TRBD2. Germline values: CDR1 MNHEY, CDR2 SMNVEV (reference sequence). With V trimmed by 5 bases and J by 2 bases, 8 bases remained unmatched. The CDR3 contains 16 residues. In DNA form, the CDR3 reads TGTGCCAGCAGTCCCACCGGGACTAGCGGTACCTACGAGCAGTACTTC. Encoded protein: CASSPTGTSGTYEQYF.

V usage is TRBV19 and J usage is TRBJ2-7, with TRBD2 identical over 11 bases. V was clipped by 5 bases and J by 3 bases; unmatched bases: 6. The CDR3 is 15 amino acids. CDR1 is LNHDA, CDR2 SQIVND, per germline (reference sequence). The CDR3 is CASSPLTSGIYEQYF. CDR3 coding DNA: TGTGCCAGTAGTCCCCTGACTAGCGGGATCTACGAGCAGTACTTC.

As concerns this clonotype: The junction does not match germline at one end; this may be a read error. The chain has TRBV5-1 and TRBJ2-1; 7 nucleotides match TRBD1. The CDR3 extends over 15 amino acids. CDR1 is SGHRS, CDR2 YFSETQ, per germline. The CDR3 here is CASRAGTEIYNEQFF. Here the CDR3 DNA reads TGCGCAAGCAGAGCCGGGACAGAGATCTACAATGAGCAGTTCTTC.

The CDR3: CASSSPGLAGRGSYNEQFF. The DNA of the CDR3 is TGTGCCAGCAGCTCACCGGGACTAGCGGGAAGGGGCTCCTACAATGAGCAGTTCTTC. The V gene is TRBV7-2, the J gene TRBJ2-1; 13 nucleotides align to TRBD2. This CDR3 has 19 residues. Germline trimming cut 4 bases from V and 0 bases from J; bases unmatched to any gene: 9. Germline CDR1 reads SGHTA; CDR2 reads FQGNSA. Drawing the rest from reference TRBV7-2 and TRBJ2-1, the complete variable domain is GAGVSQSPSNKVTEKGKDVELRCDPISGHTALYWYRQSLGQGLEFLIYFQGNSAPDKSGLPSDRFSAERTGGSVSTLTIQRTQQEDSAVYLCASSSPGLAGRGSYNEQFFGPGTRLTVL.

The chain has TRBV29-1 and TRBJ2-2; TRBD1 agrees at 9 bases. Germline trimming cut 2 bases from V and 4 bases from J; bases unmatched to any gene: 14. Germline V gene sequence: CDR1 SQVTM, CDR2 ANQGSEA. This CDR3 comprises 18 residues. CDR3 coding DNA: TGCAGCGTTGAAAGATCCAGAGGGGGACAGGGTCGCACCGGGGAGCTGTTTTTT. It translates to CSVERSRGGQGRTGELFF.

Details on this clonotype: This may be a read error, as it is one base from a much larger clone. This chain links TRBV9 with TRBJ2-7, with 9 bases fitting TRBD2. CDR3 length equals 16 residues. The trim removed 0 bases at V and 7 bases at J, leaving 11 bases unmatched. The germline CDR1 and CDR2 sequences are SGDLS and YYNGEE. CDR3 DNA: TGTGCCAGCAGCGTAGGCGCTAGCGGGGTCTACAATGAGCAGTACTTC. Protein sequence: CASSVGASGVYNEQYF.

The rearrangement uses TRBV3-1 and TRBJ2-7; 10 bases agree with TRBD2. Germline V lookup: CDR1 LGHDT, CDR2 YNNKEL (reference sequence). The CDR3 has 15 residues. V trimming: 0 bases; J trimming: 3 bases; junction bases outside the gene matches: 2. The CDR3 region is CASSQEAGGYYEQYF. The DNA for the CDR3 is TGTGCCAGCAGCCAAGAAGCGGGAGGGTACTACGAGCAGTACTTC.

J is TRBJ2-5 and V is TRBV15; either TRBD1 or TRBD2 may supply D (7 bases each). The J call may be faulty, since TRBJ2-7 better matches the DNA end. CDR1 LNHNV and CDR2 YYDKDF come from the germline V gene (reference sequence). The CDR3 extends over 14 amino acids. The CDR3 is CATSGGDRRYEQYF. The CDR3 DNA reads as TGTGCCACCAGCGGGGGGGACAGACGCTACGAGCAGTACTTC.

V usage is TRBV20-1 and J usage is TRBJ1-3, with D hard to call. Trimming removed 0 bases at V and 0 bases at J, with 6 bases between. Germline-derived CDR1 and CDR2 are DFQATT and SNEGSKA (reference sequence). The CDR3 extends over 14 amino acids. For the CDR3, the DNA is TGCAGTGCTAGAGAATCAAACTCTGGAAACACCATATATTTT. It codes for CSARESNSGNTIYF.

V gene TRBV11-2 combines with J gene TRBJ2-7; 7 nucleotides line up with TRBD1. J gave up 3 bases and V 4 bases, and 12 bases lay outside the gene matches. CDR3 length equals 16 residues. CDR1 and CDR2 (germline): SGHAT, FQNNGV. CDR3 protein: CASSSVRRQGNYEQYF. Here the CDR3 DNA reads TGTGCCAGCAGCTCCGTGAGACGACAGGGAAACTACGAGCAGTACTTC.

The V gene is TRBV27, the J gene TRBJ1-1; D remains ambiguous. Trimming shortened V by 8 bases and J by 7 bases, and 17 bases separated the two germline ends. Germline values: CDR1 MNHEY, CDR2 SMNVEV (reference sequence). The CDR3 covers 13 residues. CDR3 amino acids: CASSAGSHYEAFF. CDR3 nucleotides: TGTGCCAGCTCTGCGGGAAGCCACTATGAAGCTTTCTTT.

The CDR3 DNA reads TGTGCCATCAGTGACTGGGGGACTAGCACAGATACGCAGTATTTT. This encodes CAISDWGTSTDTQYF. The V gene is TRBV10-3, the J gene TRBJ2-3; a weak D match, TRBD2 (6 bases). The ends were cut back, 3 bases at V and 0 bases at J, with 10 bases in the middle. CDR1 and CDR2 from the germline V gene are ENHRY and SYGVKD. This CDR3 spans 15 amino acids.

This chain connects TRBV27 to TRBJ1-2; TRBD1 matches 9 bases. After removal of 0 bases from V and 4 bases from J, the junction contained 12 bases not matched to a gene. CDR1 is MNHEY, CDR2 SMNVEV, per germline (reference sequence). This CDR3 comprises 18 residues. The CDR3 nucleotides are TGTGCCAGCAGTTTATCGGCCAGGACAGGGGCTGAGACCTATGGCTACACCTTC. It yields the protein CASSLSARTGAETYGYTF.

This clonotype appeared a few times. At one of its ends the junction is not consistent with the germline gene, which may arise from a read error. The J gene is TRBJ2-5, the V gene TRBV7-7, with TRBD2 matching 13 bases. The CDR3 runs to 15 residues. Germline values: CDR1 SSHAT, CDR2 FNYEAQ (reference sequence). CDR3 sequence (DNA): TGTGCTAGCAGTCCTACTAGCGGGAGGGCCGGGGAGCAGTACTTC. Residues: CASSPTSGRAGEQYF.

This clonotype was recorded a few times. The V call is TRBV12-3 or TRBV12-4, the J call TRBJ2-1, with a possible D match to TRBD2 (6 bases). CDR3 length: 16 residues. V lost 5 bases and J lost 0, with 14 bases in between. CDR3 DNA: TGTGCCAGCAGTCCTTTCCGGGGGAGCTCCTACAATGAGCAGTTCTTC. Translated, it gives CASSPFRGSSYNEQFF.

V and J are TRBV20-1 and TRBJ1-1, with D maybe TRBD1 (6 bases). The CDR3 loop spans 15 amino acids. Germline CDR1 and CDR2: DFQATT and SNEGSKA (reference sequence). Trimming stripped 1 base from V and 4 bases from J, with 16 bases between. CDR3 region: CSARGGAGAVTEAFF. Written as DNA, the CDR3 is TGCAGTGCTAGAGGGGGCGCGGGGGCGGTCACTGAAGCTTTCTTT.

This chain links TRBV29-1 with TRBJ1-2; D call uncertain. The ends were cut back, 4 bases at V and 3 bases at J, with 9 bases in the middle. The length of the CDR3 is 12 residues. Germline-derived CDR1 and CDR2 are SQVTM and ANQGSEA. The DNA of the CDR3 is TGCAGCGTTGCCCAAACCCACTATGGCTACACCTTC. It is translated as CSVAQTHYGYTF. Drawing the rest from reference TRBV29-1 and TRBJ1-2, the complete variable domain is SAVISQKPSRDICQRGTSLTIQCQVDSQVTMMFWYRQQPGQSLTLIATANQGSEATYESGFVIDKFPISRPNLTFSTLTVSNMSPEDSSIYLCSVAQTHYGYTFGSGTRLTVV.

The chain recombines TRBV12-3 or TRBV12-4 with TRBJ1-2; D might be TRBD1 (5 bases). The CDR3 has 15 amino acids. The ends were cut back, 3 bases at V and 3 bases at J, with 14 bases in the middle. Here the CDR3 reads CASSLPGDGDYGYTF. For the CDR3, the DNA is TGTGCCAGCAGTTTGCCCGGGGACGGAGACTATGGCTACACCTTC.

This clonotype was counted a single time. This chain uses TRBV20-1 with TRBJ2-5; D unresolved. Between the trimmed V and J ends, which lost 6 bases and 11 bases, there was a span of 28 bases. Germline lookup yields CDR1 DFQATT and CDR2 SNEGSKA (reference sequence). This CDR3 spans 15 amino acids. CDR3 sequence (DNA): TGCAGTGCCCGATCGGGCTCCAAGGGAAGCAATGAGCAGTACTTC. It encodes CSARSGSKGSNEQYF.

The rearrangement joins TRBV7-2 to TRBJ2-4; TRBD2 matches 12 bases. The CDR3 consists of 18 residues. Germline V gives CDR1 SGHTA, CDR2 FQGNSA. The V segment lost 1 base and the J segment 0 bases; nucleotides outside the gene matches: 4. CDR3 region: CASSLVRLAGVAKNIQYF. The CDR3 DNA follows: TGTGCCAGCAGCTTAGTTAGACTAGCGGGGGTAGCCAAAAACATTCAGTACTTC. Filled out from reference TRBV7-2 and TRBJ2-4, the complete variable domain reads GAGVSQSPSNKVTEKGKDVELRCDPISGHTALYWYRQSLGQGLEFLIYFQGNSAPDKSGLPSDRFSAERTGGSVSTLTIQRTQQEDSAVYLCASSLVRLAGVAKNIQYFGAGTRLSVL.

The genes are TRBV10-3 and TRBJ2-4; D is unclear. The DNA matches TRBJ2-7 better at its end, which makes the J call doubtful. The germline V gene has CDR1 ENHRY and CDR2 SYGVKD. This CDR3 spans 12 amino acids. This CDR3 is CAISEDGLEQYF. The CDR3 DNA reads as TGTGCCATCAGTGAGGATGGGCTCGAGCAGTACTTC.